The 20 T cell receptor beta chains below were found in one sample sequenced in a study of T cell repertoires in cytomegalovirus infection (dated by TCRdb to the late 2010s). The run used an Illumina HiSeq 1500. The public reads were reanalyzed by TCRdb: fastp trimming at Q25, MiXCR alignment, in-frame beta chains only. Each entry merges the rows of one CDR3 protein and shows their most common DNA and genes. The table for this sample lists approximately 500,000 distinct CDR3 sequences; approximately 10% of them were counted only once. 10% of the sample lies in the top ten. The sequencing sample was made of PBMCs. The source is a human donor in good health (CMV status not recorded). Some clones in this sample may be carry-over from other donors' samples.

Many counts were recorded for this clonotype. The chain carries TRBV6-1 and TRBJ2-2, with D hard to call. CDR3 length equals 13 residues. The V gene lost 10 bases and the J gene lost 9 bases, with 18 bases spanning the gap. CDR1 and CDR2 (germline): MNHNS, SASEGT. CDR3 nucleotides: TGTGCCACCTTAGAGGAGTTTGGCCGGGAGCTGTTTTTT. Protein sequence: CATLEEFGRELFF.

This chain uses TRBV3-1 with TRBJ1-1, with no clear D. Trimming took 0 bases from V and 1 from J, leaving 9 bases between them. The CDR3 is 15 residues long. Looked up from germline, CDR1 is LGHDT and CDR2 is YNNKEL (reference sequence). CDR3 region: CASSQERSPNTEAFF. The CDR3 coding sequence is TGTGCCAGCAGCCAAGAACGTAGTCCGAACACTGAAGCTTTCTTT.

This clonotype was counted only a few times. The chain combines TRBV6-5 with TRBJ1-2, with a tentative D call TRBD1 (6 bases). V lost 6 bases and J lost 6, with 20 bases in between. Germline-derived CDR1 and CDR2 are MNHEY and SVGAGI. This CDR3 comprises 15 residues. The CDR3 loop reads CASRDPGGASDGYTF. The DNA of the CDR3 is TGTGCCAGCAGGGATCCTGGGGGCGCATCGGATGGCTACACCTTC.

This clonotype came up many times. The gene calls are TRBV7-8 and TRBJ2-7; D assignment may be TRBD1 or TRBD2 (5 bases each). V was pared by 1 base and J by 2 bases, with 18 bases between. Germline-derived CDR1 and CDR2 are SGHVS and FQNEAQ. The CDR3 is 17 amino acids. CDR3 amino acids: CASSLVFEGSLPYEQYF. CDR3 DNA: TGTGCCAGCAGCTTAGTTTTTGAGGGGTCCCTACCCTACGAGCAGTACTTC.

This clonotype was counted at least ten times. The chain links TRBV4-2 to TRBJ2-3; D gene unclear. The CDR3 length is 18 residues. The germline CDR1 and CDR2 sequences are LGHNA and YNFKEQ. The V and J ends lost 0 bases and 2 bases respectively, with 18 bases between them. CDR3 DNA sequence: TGTGCCAGCAGCCAAGAAGATGGGCTCCCGGCCTACACAGATACGCAGTATTTT. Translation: CASSQEDGLPAYTDTQYF.

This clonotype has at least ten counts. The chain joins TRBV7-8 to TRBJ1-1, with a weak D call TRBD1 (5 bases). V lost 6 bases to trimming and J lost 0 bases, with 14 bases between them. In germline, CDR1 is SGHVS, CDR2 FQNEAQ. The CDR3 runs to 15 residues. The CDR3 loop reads CASSFGTPMNTEAFF. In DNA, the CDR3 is TGTGCCAGCAGTTTTGGGACGCCAATGAACACTGAAGCTTTCTTT.

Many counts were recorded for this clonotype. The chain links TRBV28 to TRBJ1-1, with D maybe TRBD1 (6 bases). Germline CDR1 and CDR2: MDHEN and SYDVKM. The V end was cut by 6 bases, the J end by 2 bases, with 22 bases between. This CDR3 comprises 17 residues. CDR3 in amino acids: CASSLAPGGQINTEAFF. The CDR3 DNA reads TGTGCCAGCAGCTTAGCCCCGGGGGGGCAAATAAACACTGAAGCTTTCTTT.

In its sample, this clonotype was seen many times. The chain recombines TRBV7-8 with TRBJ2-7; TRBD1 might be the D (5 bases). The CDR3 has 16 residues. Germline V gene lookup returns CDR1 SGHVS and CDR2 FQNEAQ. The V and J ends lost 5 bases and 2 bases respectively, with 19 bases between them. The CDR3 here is CASSLRLGQTPYEQYF. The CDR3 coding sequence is TGTGCCAGCAGCCTTAGGTTAGGACAAACCCCCTACGAGCAGTACTTC.

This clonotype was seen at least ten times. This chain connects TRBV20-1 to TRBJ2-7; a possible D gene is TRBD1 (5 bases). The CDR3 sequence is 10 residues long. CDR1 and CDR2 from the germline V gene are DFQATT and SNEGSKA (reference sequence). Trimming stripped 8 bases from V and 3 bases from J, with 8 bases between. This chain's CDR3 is CSPDSYEQYF. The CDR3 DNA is TGCAGTCCAGACAGCTACGAGCAGTACTTC.

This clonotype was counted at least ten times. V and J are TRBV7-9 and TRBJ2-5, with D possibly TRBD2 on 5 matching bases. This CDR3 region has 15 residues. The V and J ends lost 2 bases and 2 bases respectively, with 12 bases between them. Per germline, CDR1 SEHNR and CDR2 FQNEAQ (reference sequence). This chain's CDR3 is CASSLRVGAQETQYF. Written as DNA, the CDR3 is TGTGCCAGCAGCTTAAGAGTGGGAGCACAAGAGACCCAGTACTTC.

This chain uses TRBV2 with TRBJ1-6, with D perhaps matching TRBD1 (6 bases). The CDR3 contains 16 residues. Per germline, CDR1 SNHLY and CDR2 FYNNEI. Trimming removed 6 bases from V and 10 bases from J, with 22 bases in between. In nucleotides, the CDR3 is TGTGCCAGCAGAATCCGGACGGGACACCAGGCATCACCCCTCCACTTT. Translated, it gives CASRIRTGHQASPLHF.

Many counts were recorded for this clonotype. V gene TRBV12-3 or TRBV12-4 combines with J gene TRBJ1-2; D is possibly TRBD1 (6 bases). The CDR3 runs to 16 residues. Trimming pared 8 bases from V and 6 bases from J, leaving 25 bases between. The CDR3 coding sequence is TGTGCCAGCTCACTCCTCCTCTCGGGGGGCGTTAATGGCTACACCTTC. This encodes CASSLLLSGGVNGYTF.

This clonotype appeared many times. Here the CDR3 DNA reads TGTGCCAGCAGCTCAGATGAGGGACTGAACACTGAAGCTTTCTTT. It encodes CASSSDEGLNTEAFF. The chain joins TRBV7-9 to TRBJ1-1, with D possibly being TRBD1 (5 bases). Germline CDR1 and CDR2: SEHNR and FQNEAQ (reference sequence). The CDR3 runs to 15 residues. V shed 4 bases and J shed 0 bases, with 12 bases lying between them.

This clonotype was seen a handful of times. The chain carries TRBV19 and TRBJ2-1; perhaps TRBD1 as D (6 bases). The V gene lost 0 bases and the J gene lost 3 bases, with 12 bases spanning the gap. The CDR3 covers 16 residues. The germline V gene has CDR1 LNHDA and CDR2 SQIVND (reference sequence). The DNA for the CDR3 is TGTGCCAGTAGTATAGATCGAGGGACATACTACAATGAGCAGTTCTTC. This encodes CASSIDRGTYYNEQFF.

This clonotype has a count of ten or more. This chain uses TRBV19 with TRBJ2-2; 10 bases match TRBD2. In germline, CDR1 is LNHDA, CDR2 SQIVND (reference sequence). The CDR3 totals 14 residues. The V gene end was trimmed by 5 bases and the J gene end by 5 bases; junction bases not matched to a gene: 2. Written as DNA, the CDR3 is TGTGCCAGTAGTCAACTAGCGGGAACCGGGGAGCTGTTTTTT. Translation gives CASSQLAGTGELFF.

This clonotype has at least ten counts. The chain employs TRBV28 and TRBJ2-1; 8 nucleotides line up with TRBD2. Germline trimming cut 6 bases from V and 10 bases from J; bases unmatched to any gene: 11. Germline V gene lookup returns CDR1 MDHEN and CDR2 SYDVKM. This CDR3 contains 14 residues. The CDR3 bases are TGTGCCAGCAGCGAGCCCCGGGGGGGCGGAGAGCAGTTCTTC. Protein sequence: CASSEPRGGGEQFF.

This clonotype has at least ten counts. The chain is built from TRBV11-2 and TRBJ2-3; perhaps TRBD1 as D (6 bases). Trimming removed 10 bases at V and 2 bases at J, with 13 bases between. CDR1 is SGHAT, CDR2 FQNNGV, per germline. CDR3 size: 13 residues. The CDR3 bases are TGTGCCACAGGGGAACGGAACACAGATACGCAGTATTTT. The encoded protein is CATGERNTDTQYF.

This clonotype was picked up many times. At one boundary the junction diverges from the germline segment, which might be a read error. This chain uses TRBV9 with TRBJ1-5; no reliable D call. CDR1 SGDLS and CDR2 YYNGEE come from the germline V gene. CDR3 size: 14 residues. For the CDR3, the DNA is TGTGCCAGCAGTGTAGGTACAGTTAATCAGCCCCAGCATTTT. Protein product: CASSVGTVNQPQHF.

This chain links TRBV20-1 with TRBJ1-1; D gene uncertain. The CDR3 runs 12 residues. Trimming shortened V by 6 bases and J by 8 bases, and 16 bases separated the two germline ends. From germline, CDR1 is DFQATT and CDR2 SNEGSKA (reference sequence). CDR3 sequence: CSAQPVNSEAFF. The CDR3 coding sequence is TGCAGTGCACAGCCGGTCAACTCGGAAGCTTTCTTT.

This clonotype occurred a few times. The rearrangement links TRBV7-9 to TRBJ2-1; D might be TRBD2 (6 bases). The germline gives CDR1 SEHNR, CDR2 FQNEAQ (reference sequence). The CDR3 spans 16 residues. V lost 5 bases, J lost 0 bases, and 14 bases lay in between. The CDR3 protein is CASSLLGAGSYNEQFF. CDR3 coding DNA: TGTGCCAGCAGCCTCTTAGGAGCGGGCTCCTACAATGAGCAGTTCTTC.